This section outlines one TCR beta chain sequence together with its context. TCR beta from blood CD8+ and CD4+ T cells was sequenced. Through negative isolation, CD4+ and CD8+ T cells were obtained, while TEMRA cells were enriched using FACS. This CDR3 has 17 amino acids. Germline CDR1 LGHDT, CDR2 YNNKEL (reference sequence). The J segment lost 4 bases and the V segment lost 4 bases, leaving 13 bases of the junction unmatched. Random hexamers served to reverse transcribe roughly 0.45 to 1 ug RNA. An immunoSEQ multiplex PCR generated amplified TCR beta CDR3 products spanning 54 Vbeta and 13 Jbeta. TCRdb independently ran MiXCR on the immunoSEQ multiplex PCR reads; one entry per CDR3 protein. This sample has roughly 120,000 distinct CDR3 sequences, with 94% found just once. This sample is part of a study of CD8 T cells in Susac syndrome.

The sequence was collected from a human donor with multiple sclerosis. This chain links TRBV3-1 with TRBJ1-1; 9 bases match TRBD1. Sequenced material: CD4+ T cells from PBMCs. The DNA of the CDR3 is TGTGCCAGCAGCCTCCTATACAGGGGGCCCAGGGGCACTGAAGCTTTCTTT. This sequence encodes CASSLLYRGPRGTEAFF.